The 26 T cell receptor beta chains in this list originate from one sample, sequenced in a study of T cell changes during pregnancy in multiple sclerosis (dated by TCRdb to between 2019 and 2020). The method behind the library was the immunoSEQ multiplex PCR assay. Drawn from immuneACCESS, this table holds only the in-frame rearrangements with V and J called that TCRdb kept. Clones are partly lost; checked studies trace under half to an unresolved V gene and leave the rest unexplained. Counted in this sample were some 90,000 clones; under 95% of them appeared once. The leading ten clones occupy about 1.5% of the sample. This specimen was peripheral blood, taken in the first trimester of pregnancy. The receptor set was obtained from a female donor with multiple sclerosis, enrolled in a pregnancy study.

CDR3 protein: CASRSGTASLNAEAFF. CDR3 DNA: TGTGCCAGCAGAAGCGGGACGGCGTCCCTGAATGCTGAAGCTTTCTTT. The V gene is TRBV6-6, the J gene TRBJ1-1; D may be TRBD1 (5 bases). Germline V gives CDR1 MNHNY, CDR2 SVGAGI (reference sequence). This CDR3 comprises 16 residues. Trimming left V 6 bases short and J 6 bases short, with 23 bases between.

The chain employs TRBV7-2 and TRBJ2-6; 7 bases align to TRBD1. The trim removed 6 bases at V and 0 bases at J, leaving 11 bases unmatched. This CDR3 spans 18 amino acids. Germline V gives CDR1 SGHTA, CDR2 FQGNSA. CDR3 sequence: CASSRQGALHSGANVLTF. The CDR3 DNA follows: TGTGCCAGCAGTCGACAGGGAGCTCTGCACTCTGGGGCCAACGTCCTGACTTTC.

V and J are TRBV5-1 and TRBJ2-7; 8 bases are shared with TRBD1. Losses at the gene ends were 0 bases for V and 6 bases for J; bases not matched to a gene: 2. This CDR3 spans 13 amino acids. Germline V lookup: CDR1 SGHRS, CDR2 YFSETQ. CDR3 sequence (DNA): TGCGCCAGCAGCTTGGCCACAGGGGGCGAGCAGTACTTC. This translates into CASSLATGGEQYF.

This chain connects TRBV11-2 to TRBJ2-5; no clear D gene. Between the trimmed V and J ends, which lost 5 bases and 0 bases, there was a span of 10 bases. Germline V gene lookup returns CDR1 SGHAT and CDR2 FQNNGV. This CDR3 spans 14 amino acids. The CDR3 protein is CASSRLRYQETQYF. Written as DNA, the CDR3 is TGTGCCAGCAGCCGCCTCAGGTACCAAGAGACCCAGTACTTC.

The chain combines TRBV7-2 with TRBJ2-7; 9 nucleotides match TRBD1. The CDR3 extends over 15 amino acids. Per germline, CDR1 SGHTA and CDR2 FQGNSA. Losses at the gene ends were 2 bases for V and 5 bases for J; bases not matched to a gene: 7. This chain's CDR3 is CASSLYPGQGDEQYF. The CDR3 DNA follows: TGTGCCAGCAGCTTATACCCGGGACAGGGCGACGAGCAGTACTTC.

The chain recombines TRBV30 with TRBJ1-3; D gene uncertain. V was clipped by 4 bases and J by 7 bases, with 11 bases between them. Germline V lookup: CDR1 GTSNPN, CDR2 SVGIG (reference sequence). This CDR3 has 12 amino acids. The CDR3 reads CAWTISGNTIYF. The DNA for the CDR3 is TGTGCCTGGACCATCTCCGGGAACACCATATATTTT. The variable domain in full, completed from reference TRBV30 and TRBJ1-3, reads SQTIHQWPATLVQPVGSPLSLECTVEGTSNPNLYWYRQAAGRGLQLLFYSVGIGQISSEVPQNLSASRPQDRQFILSSKKLLLSDSGFYLCAWTISGNTIYFGEGSWLTVV.

This clone is a singleton in its sample. The CDR3 bases are TGTGCCAGCAGCTTAGTCGACAGGTCTGACTACGAGCAGTACTTC. Translated: CASSLVDRSDYEQYF. This rearrangement joins TRBV11-3 to TRBJ2-7; TRBD1 might be the D (6 bases). Germline CDR1 is SGHNT and CDR2 is YENEEA. V was cut by 1 base and J by 3 bases, with 13 bases left in between. This CDR3 region has 15 residues.

The J gene is TRBJ1-2, the V gene TRBV4-3; D remains ambiguous. Germline loops: CDR1 LGHNA, CDR2 YSLEER. The CDR3 is 15 amino acids. V lost 0 bases, J lost 3 bases, and 11 bases lay in between. CDR3 amino acids: CASSQDFSDHYGYTF. CDR3 nucleotide sequence: TGCGCCAGCAGCCAAGATTTCTCAGATCACTATGGCTACACCTTC.

V gene TRBV5-1 combines with J gene TRBJ1-5; D is possibly TRBD1 (5 bases). The CDR3 spans 14 residues. Germline V gene data show CDR1 as SGHRS and CDR2 as YFSETQ. Between the trimmed V and J ends, which lost 0 bases and 2 bases, there was a span of 6 bases. The CDR3, as DNA: TGCGCCAGCAGCTTGGAAGGGGGCAATCAGCCCCAGCATTTT. This encodes CASSLEGGNQPQHF.

This clone appeared a single time. A junction end diverges from the germline sequence, so it may reflect a read error. The CDR3 region is CASSLGQGGRAFF. CDR3 bases: TGCGCCAGCAGTTTGGGACAGGGGGGACGGGCTTTCTTT. The chain is built from TRBV5-1 and TRBJ1-1; TRBD1 agrees at 11 bases. This CDR3 has 13 residues. Germline CDR1 reads SGHRS; CDR2 reads YFSETQ.

The V and J genes are TRBV30 and TRBJ1-4; possibly TRBD1 for D (6 bases). Germline V CDR1 and CDR2: GTSNPN, SVGIG (reference sequence). The V and J ends lost 0 bases and 6 bases respectively, with 11 bases between them. The CDR3 extends over 14 amino acids. This CDR3 is CAWSVGGGDEKLFF. CDR3 coding DNA: TGTGCCTGGAGTGTTGGAGGGGGGGATGAAAAACTGTTTTTT.

This chain connects TRBV27 to TRBJ2-1, with 11 bases fitting TRBD2. Per the germline V gene, CDR1 is MNHEY and CDR2 is SMNVEV (reference sequence). J was trimmed by 8 bases and V by 5 bases; bases with no gene match: 14. The CDR3 contains 17 residues. This CDR3 reads CASSILELAGVMDEQFF. Here the CDR3 DNA reads TGTGCCAGCAGTATACTCGAACTAGCGGGAGTTATGGATGAGCAGTTCTTC.

This clone was observed a handful of times. J is TRBJ2-1 and V is TRBV6-4; D may be TRBD2 (5 bases). Germline V gene sequence: CDR1 MRHNA, CDR2 SNTAGT. The V and J ends lost 2 bases and 6 bases respectively, with 14 bases between them. The CDR3 runs 15 residues. CDR3: CASSDLGGSANEQFF. The CDR3 DNA follows: TGTGCCAGCAGTGACCTGGGCGGGTCCGCCAATGAGCAGTTCTTC.

This sequence joins TRBV7-9 and TRBJ2-1, with 10 bases identical to TRBD1. The CDR3 spans 15 residues. Germline V gene data show CDR1 as SEHNR and CDR2 as FQNEAQ (reference sequence). After removal of 4 bases from V and 4 bases from J, the junction contained 4 bases not matched to a gene. The CDR3 protein is CASSSGTGDYNEQFF. CDR3 DNA sequence: TGTGCCAGCAGCTCCGGGACAGGGGATTACAATGAGCAGTTCTTC. The variable domain in full, with the rest retrieved from reference TRBV7-9 and TRBJ2-1, is DTGVSQNPRHKITKRGQNVTFRCDPISEHNRLYWYRQTLGQGPEFLTYFQNEAQLEKSRLLSDRFSAERPKGSFSTLEIQRTEQGDSAMYLCASSSGTGDYNEQFFGPGTRLTVL.

The CDR3 protein is CASSFRISSGRKNEQFF. The CDR3 nucleotides are TGTGCCAGCAGTTTTAGGATATCTAGCGGGAGAAAGAATGAGCAGTTCTTC. The chain is built from TRBV27 and TRBJ2-1, with 10 bases identical to TRBD2. After removal of 3 bases from V and 7 bases from J, the junction contained 12 bases not matched to a gene. From germline, CDR1 is MNHEY and CDR2 SMNVEV (reference sequence). The CDR3 contains 17 residues.

This clone showed up just once. This chain links TRBV28 with TRBJ2-7, with a weak D call TRBD2 (5 bases). V lost 7 bases and J 3 bases, leaving 7 bases between the germline ends. From germline, CDR1 is MDHEN and CDR2 SYDVKM. CDR3 length equals 11 residues. The CDR3 spells CASTSSYEQYF. The CDR3 DNA reads TGTGCCAGCACTAGCAGCTACGAGCAGTACTTC. The full variable domain, with the rest looked up from reference TRBV28 and TRBJ2-7, is DVKVTQSSRYLVKRTGEKVFLECVQDMDHENMFWYRQDPGLGLRLIYFSYDVKMKEKGDIPEGYSVSREKKERFSLILESASTNQTSMYLCASTSSYEQYFGPGTRLTVT.

CDR3 loop: CASRTTGNPYNEQFF. For the CDR3, the DNA is TGTGCCAGCAGAACCACAGGGAATCCCTACAATGAGCAGTTCTTC. The chain joins TRBV6-5 to TRBJ2-1; the D gene is possibly TRBD1 (6 bases). The V gene lost 6 bases and the J gene lost 2 bases, with 14 bases spanning the gap. CDR1 is MNHEY and CDR2 is SVGAGI in the germline V gene. The CDR3 is 15 residues long.

This chain links TRBV7-2 with TRBJ1-2; weak D call: TRBD1 (6 bases). CDR3 size: 14 residues. Trimming removed 3 bases from V and 1 base from J, with 9 bases in between. Germline V CDR1 and CDR2: SGHTA, FQGNSA. The CDR3 is CASSFPGVNYGYTF. CDR3 coding DNA: TGTGCCAGCAGCTTCCCAGGGGTTAACTATGGCTACACCTTC.

V gene TRBV9 combines with J gene TRBJ1-3; D gene uncertain. Trimming cost V 0 bases and J 4 bases, with 14 bases left between them. The CDR3 covers 16 residues. Germline lookup yields CDR1 SGDLS and CDR2 YYNGEE. This CDR3 is CASSVGIFRGGNTIYF. The DNA for the CDR3 is TGTGCCAGCAGCGTAGGTATCTTCCGGGGAGGAAACACCATATATTTT.

The J gene is TRBJ2-7, the V gene TRBV6-5; no clear D gene. Germline CDR1 MNHEY, CDR2 SVGAGI. The V gene lost 8 bases and the J gene lost 3 bases, with 14 bases spanning the gap. The CDR3 length is 13 residues. The CDR3 DNA is TGTGCCAGCGCCCCCTACGAAGACTACGAGCAGTACTTC. This gives the protein CASAPYEDYEQYF.

The rearrangement joins TRBV7-2 to TRBJ2-4; 7 bases map to TRBD1. Germline values: CDR1 SGHTA, CDR2 FQGNSA. The J segment lost 5 bases and the V segment lost 5 bases, leaving 3 bases of the junction unmatched. This CDR3 comprises 13 residues. The CDR3 region has the DNA TGTGCCAGCAGCGCCGGGACAGAAAACATTCAGTACTTC. Translating it yields CASSAGTENIQYF.

The chain combines TRBV6-5 with TRBJ2-7; 7 bases map to TRBD2. The CDR3 extends over 15 amino acids. V was clipped by 6 bases and J by 0 bases; unmatched bases: 8. Germline V lookup: CDR1 MNHEY, CDR2 SVGAGI. CDR3 protein: CASRPSSGGSYEQYF. For the CDR3, the DNA is TGTGCCAGCAGACCCTCTAGCGGAGGCTCCTACGAGCAGTACTTC.

The chain links TRBV5-1 to TRBJ2-5; 10 bases match TRBD2. Germline-derived CDR1 and CDR2 are SGHRS and YFSETQ. V lost 4 bases and J lost 4; bases outside the gene matches: 4. This CDR3 has 14 amino acids. The CDR3 DNA is TGCGCCAGCAGCGGGGGACTAGCGCGAGAGACCCAGTACTTC. This gives the protein CASSGGLARETQYF.

This rearrangement joins TRBV27 to TRBJ2-3; D might be TRBD2 (7 bases). V dropped 4 bases and J dropped 2 bases, with 13 bases sitting between them. This CDR3 comprises 15 residues. The germline gives CDR1 MNHEY, CDR2 SMNVEV (reference sequence). The CDR3 DNA sequence: TGTGCCAGCAGTTCCGCTCGGGGGGCCACAGATACGCAGTATTTT. Translating gives CASSSARGATDTQYF.

The genes are TRBV29-1 and TRBJ2-5; D may be TRBD2 (5 bases). Trimming shortened V by 8 bases and J by 7 bases, and 17 bases separated the two germline ends. The CDR3 runs 12 residues. Germline V gene lookup returns CDR1 SQVTM and CDR2 ANQGSEA. CDR3 sequence (DNA): TGCAGCTTTAGGGAGTTAGAGGCGACCCAGTACTTC. Its translation: CSFRELEATQYF.

V gene TRBV5-3 combines with J gene TRBJ2-5; 8 bases align to TRBD2. TRBV5-3 qualifies as an ORF whose function is uncertain. Germline trimming cut 1 base from V and 2 bases from J; bases unmatched to any gene: 4. The CDR3 is 15 amino acids. The CDR3 sequence: CARSLKAGDQETQYF. In nucleotides, the CDR3 is TGTGCCAGAAGCTTGAAAGCGGGAGATCAAGAGACCCAGTACTTC.